The rows below give T cell receptor beta chains drawn from one sample of a study of T-cell memory formation after mild COVID-19. TCRdb re-derived calls from the 5' RACE reads in MiXCR, one entry per CDR3 protein. This sample has 530,000 or so distinct CDR3 sequences, with 15% to 20% found just once. The source material was PBMCs or a T cell subset sorted from them (not recorded which). The receptors originated from an adult woman who had mild COVID-19 (a few samples of this study predate the infection). Cell type and time point are not known. CDR3s include the opening cysteine and the closing phenylalanine or tryptophan. Each record gives: clone size, J gene, D gene, V gene, CDR3 protein, CDR3 DNA. A D gene is named only where the DNA matches it firmly. A clone size is listed for some rows: how often the clone was seen (once, few, many), or a class if it is expanded.

-	TRBJ1-5	TRBD1	TRBV20-1	CSARPEGQGKNQPQHF	TGCAGTGCTAGGCCCGAGGGACAGGGGAAAAATCAGCCCCAGCATTTT
few	TRBJ2-3	-	TRBV20-1	CSARKVNTDTQYF	TGCAGTGCTAGAAAGGTGAACACAGATACGCAGTATTTT
few	TRBJ2-1	-	TRBV7-6	CASRPWGSGNEQFF	TGTGCCAGCAGACCTTGGGGATCCGGGAATGAGCAGTTCTTC
few	TRBJ2-1	-	TRBV19	CASSIGTAYNEQFF	TGTGCCAGTAGTATAGGAACAGCATACAATGAGCAGTTCTTC
few	TRBJ2-1	-	TRBV29-1	CSVEVGGSSYNEQFF	TGCAGCGTTGAAGTTGGCGGTAGCTCCTACAATGAGCAGTTCTTC
few	TRBJ1-2	-	TRBV29-1	CSVTGAGVEGYTF	TGCAGCGTAACAGGCGCCGGAGTGGAGGGCTACACCTTC
-	TRBJ1-3	-	TRBV5-4	CASSLEGIGNTIYF	TGTGCCAGCAGCTTGGAGGGGATCGGAAACACCATATATTTT
-	TRBJ2-7	-	TRBV6-5	CASSYGPDGVYEQYF	TGTGCCAGCAGTTACGGGCCCGACGGGGTTTACGAGCAGTACTTC
-	TRBJ1-1	-	TRBV5-1	CASSLTGTHTEAFF	TGCGCCAGCAGCTTGACAGGGACTCACACTGAAGCTTTCTTT
-	TRBJ2-1	-	TRBV5-1	CASSPAISYNEQFF	TGCGCCAGCAGCCCCGCGATCTCCTACAATGAGCAGTTCTTC
few	TRBJ1-5	-	TRBV7-2	CASSLATGGEDQPQHF	TGTGCCAGCAGCTTAGCAACTGGGGGCGAAGATCAGCCCCAGCATTTT
few	TRBJ2-1	TRBD1	TRBV2	CASRPLTLGQGIYNEQFF	TGTGCCAGCAGACCTCTGACCCTCGGACAGGGGATATACAATGAGCAGTTCTTC
-	TRBJ2-7	-	TRBV27	CASSSTNSYEQYF	TGTGCCAGCAGTTCGACTAACTCCTACGAGCAGTACTTC
-	TRBJ2-7	-	TRBV9	CASSVADGGAEQYF	TGTGCCAGCAGCGTAGCGGACGGCGGGGCCGAGCAGTACTTC